The rows below give T cell receptor beta chains drawn from one sample of a study of T cell therapy after organ transplantation. These receptors are not linked to any known antigen. Some clones are missing from TCRdb's copy, which holds only in-frame ones; the method was immunoSEQ multiplex PCR. The table lists approximately 6,100 clones, just under 75% of them singletons. Sequenced material: CD8+ T cells from blood, taken after autologous CMV-specific T cell therapy. Receptors originate from a human patient who had received a solid organ transplant and had CMV disease. The graft donor may account for some of the T cells. Each CDR3 is given with its conserved first and last residue. A D gene is named only where the DNA matches it firmly. Size values are once, few and many counts, or a class for expanded clones, and some rows have none.

TRBJ2-7 | . | . | TRBV6-6 | CASSKALAPAYEQYF | TGTGCCAGCAGCAAGGCCCTAGCGCCCGCCTACGAGCAGTACTTC
TRBJ2-1 | TRBD2 | few | TRBV6-5 | CASSLWAGVGNEQFF | TGTGCCAGCAGTCTTTGGGCGGGAGTGGGGAATGAGCAGTTCTTC
TRBJ2-1 | TRBD1 | . | TRBV4-3 | CASSDGTGEYNEQFF | TGCGCCAGCAGCGACGGGACAGGGGAATACAATGAGCAGTTCTTC
TRBJ2-1 | . | . | TRBV27 | CASSLSGNSYNEQFF | TGTGCCAGCAGTTTGTCGGGTAACTCCTACAATGAGCAGTTCTTC
TRBJ2-3 | . | . | TRBV4-3 | CASSQDARTRVGDTQYF | TGCGCCAGCAGCCAAGATGCCCGAACCCGGGTGGGGGATACGCAGTATTTT
TRBJ2-7 | TRBD2 | . | TRBV4-3 | CASSHGLAALSSYEQYF | TGCGCCAGCAGCCACGGACTAGCGGCCTTAAGCTCCTACGAGCAGTACTTC
TRBJ2-7 | . | . | TRBV4-2 | CASSQDLVIHEQYF | TGTGCCAGCAGCCAAGATTTAGTTATCCACGAGCAGTACTTC
TRBJ2-7 | TRBD1 | . | TRBV27 | CASSLLPTGGYEQYF | TGTGCCAGCAGTTTATTACCGACAGGGGGCTACGAGCAGTACTTC
TRBJ2-7 | . | once | TRBV6-5 | CASSYAYSYEQYF | TGTGCCAGCAGTTACGCTTATTCCTACGAGCAGTACTTC
TRBJ2-1 | TRBD1 | . | TRBV6-4 | CASSNPGQGYNEQFF | TGTGCCAGCAGTAACCCGGGACAGGGGTACAATGAGCAGTTCTTC
TRBJ2-7 | . | . | TRBV4-3 | CASSQGRAGYEQYF | TGCGCCAGCAGCCAAGGACGGGCCGGCTACGAGCAGTACTTC
TRBJ2-1 | TRBD2 | . | TRBV12-5 | CASGWTSGPGQFF | TGTGCTAGTGGTTGGACTAGCGGTCCCGGGCAGTTCTTC
TRBJ2-7 | . | . | TRBV5-4 | CASSMTSGPSYEQYF | TGTGCCAGCAGCATGACCAGCGGTCCGTCCTACGAGCAGTACTTC
TRBJ2-7 | . | . | TRBV27 | CASSGNENEQYF | TGTGCCAGCAGCGGGAACGAGAACGAGCAGTACTTC
TRBJ2-5 | . | . | TRBV29-1 | CSAWTRQETQYF | TGCAGCGCATGGACACGACAAGAGACCCAGTACTTC
TRBJ2-7 | TRBD1 | . | TRBV27 | CASSLPHLTGWVCEQYF | TGTGCCAGCAGTCTACCTCATTTGACAGGGTGGGTATGCGAGCAGTACTTC
TRBJ2-7 | TRBD1 | . | TRBV19 | CASSSRDRVYEQYF | TGTGCCAGTAGTTCCCGGGACAGGGTCTACGAGCAGTACTTC
TRBJ2-7 | TRBD2 | . | TRBV15 | CATSPGTSGYEQYF | TGTGCCACCAGCCCCGGGACTAGCGGCTACGAGCAGTACTTC
TRBJ2-1 | . | medium-sized | TRBV6-1 | CASRDWGTYNEQFF | TGTGCCAGCAGAGACTGGGGGACCTACAATGAGCAGTTCTTC
TRBJ2-5 | TRBD2 | . | TRBV6-4 | CASSDPPSGRAGETQYF | TGTGCCAGCAGTGACCCCCCTAGCGGGAGGGCCGGGGAGACCCAGTACTTC
TRBJ2-7 | TRBD2 | . | TRBV4-2 | CASSQDGTSGSYEQYF | TGTGCCAGCAGCCAAGACGGGACTAGCGGCTCCTACGAGCAGTACTTC
TRBJ2-5 | . | . | TRBV20-1 | CSATGEETQYF | TGCAGTGCTACTGGGGAAGAGACCCAGTACTTC
TRBJ2-1 | . | medium-sized | TRBV6-5 | CASGNQETAYNEQFF | TGTGCCAGCGGAAACCAGGAGACAGCCTACAATGAGCAGTTCTTC
TRBJ2-2 | . | . | TRBV7-9 | CASSPTNDPRGGSTGELFF | TGTGCCAGCAGCCCTACTAACGACCCGAGGGGCGGAAGCACCGGGGAGCTGTTTTTT
TRBJ2-2 | . | . | TRBV9 | CASYPGRTITPSGELFF | TGTGCCAGCTATCCGGGACGCACGATAACCCCGTCCGGGGAGCTGTTTTTT
TRBJ2-6 | . | . | TRBV25-1 | CASSETALGYGANVLTF | TGTGCCAGCAGTGAAACCGCCCTCGGCTATGGGGCCAACGTCCTGACTTTC
TRBJ2-1 | TRBD2 | . | TRBV4-2 | CASSLRLAGASYNEQFF | TGTGCCAGCAGCCTTAGACTAGCGGGTGCCTCCTACAATGAGCAGTTCTTC
TRBJ2-1 | . | medium-sized | TRBV11-2 | CASSLSSAMNEQFF | TGTGCCAGCAGCTTATCCTCTGCCATGAATGAGCAGTTCTTC
TRBJ2-2 | TRBD1 | . | TRBV7-2 | CASSPGTVNTGELFF | TGTGCCAGCAGCCCCGGGACAGTGAACACCGGGGAGCTGTTTTTT
TRBJ2-5 | . | once | TRBV19 | CASSLNRVSGQETQYF | TGTGCCAGTAGTTTAAACAGGGTTTCGGGCCAAGAGACCCAGTACTTC
TRBJ2-7 | . | . | TRBV28 | CASSLRRAVDEQYF | TGTGCCAGCAGTTTAAGGAGGGCCGTCGACGAGCAGTACTTC
TRBJ2-3 | TRBD2 | . | TRBV5-4 | CASSRGWTSGSELDTQYF | TGCGCCAGCAGCCGGGGCTGGACTAGCGGGAGTGAACTAGATACGCAGTATTTT
TRBJ1-2 | . | . | TRBV7-9 | CASSPPGNGYTF | TGTGCCAGCAGCCCCCCCGGGAATGGCTACACCTTC
TRBJ2-7 | . | . | TRBV7-9 | CASSRLYDSSYEQYF | TGTGCCAGCAGCCGCCTTTACGACAGCAGTTACGAGCAGTACTTC
TRBJ2-1 | TRBD2 | once | TRBV9 | CASSVEGTSGSQSNEQFF | TGTGCCAGCAGCGTAGAGGGGACTAGCGGGAGTCAAAGCAATGAGCAGTTCTTC
TRBJ1-4 | TRBD1 | . | TRBV7-2 | CASSLPGGRTNEKLFF | TGTGCCAGCAGCTTACCAGGGGGCAGAACTAATGAAAAACTGTTTTTT
TRBJ2-7 | . | . | TRBV7-6 | CASSSPPDTNSYEQYF | TGTGCCAGCAGCTCCCCCCCCGACACTAATTCCTACGAGCAGTACTTC
TRBJ1-2 | TRBD1 | large | TRBV7-9 | CASSLAQGANYGYTF | TGTGCCAGCAGCTTAGCCCAGGGGGCTAACTATGGCTACACCTTC
TRBJ2-1 | TRBD1 | . | TRBV30 | CAWSEGTGNNEQFF | TGTGCCTGGAGTGAAGGGACAGGGAACAATGAGCAGTTCTTC
TRBJ2-2 | TRBD2 | once | TRBV29-1 | CSANLGLASGELFF | TGCAGCGCTAACCTCGGACTAGCTAGCGGGGAGCTGTTTTTT
TRBJ1-5 | TRBD1 | . | TRBV27 | CATWGTGVNQPQHF | TGTGCCACCTGGGGGACAGGGGTCAATCAGCCCCAGCATTTT